A single T cell receptor beta chain is shown here with its context. Its antigen is unknown. For four or five patients, CD4+ cells were sorted into CD25+CD127- cells. In alopecia areata patients, both lesional scalp punch biopsies and peripheral blood were collected. PBMCs, the starting material, were the source of sorted CD4+ and CD8+ T cells. This entry comes from a study of CD8+ T cells in alopecia areata. Trimming took off 7 bases at V and 5 bases at J, with 17 bases between the two ends. The length of the CDR3 is 14 residues. Germline V gives CDR1 SQVTM, CDR2 ANQGSEA. The study's findings and limits: Sequence data from scalp samples additionally include resident alphabeta T cells of normal skin. TCR sharing across patients was less clear than in mice, possibly HLA-related.

TCR sequencing used cDNA made by reverse transcription of extracted RNA. TCRdb keeps only in-frame clones here, not all; method: immunoSEQ multiplex PCR. This table has 8,000 or so clones, over 65% appearing once. The chain employs TRBV29-1 and TRBJ1-4; D is perhaps TRBD1 (5 bases). This clonotype originated in a human donor with alopecia areata. Sequencing used CD4+ Tregs sorted from blood. CDR3 region: CSASPDTGNEKLFF. DNA for the CDR3: TGCAGCGCCTCGCCGGACACCGGCAATGAAAAACTGTTTTTT.